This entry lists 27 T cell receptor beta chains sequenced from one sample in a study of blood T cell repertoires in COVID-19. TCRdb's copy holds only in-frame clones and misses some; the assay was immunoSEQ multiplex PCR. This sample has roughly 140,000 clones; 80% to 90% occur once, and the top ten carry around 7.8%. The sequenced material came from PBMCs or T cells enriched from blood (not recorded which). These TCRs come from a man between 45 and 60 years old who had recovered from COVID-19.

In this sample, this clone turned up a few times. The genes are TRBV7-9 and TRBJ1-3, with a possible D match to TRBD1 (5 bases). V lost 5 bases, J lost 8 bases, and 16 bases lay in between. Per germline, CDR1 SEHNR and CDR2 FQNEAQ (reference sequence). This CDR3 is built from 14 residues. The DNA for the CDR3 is TGTGCCAGCAGCCTGACAGACCGATGGGACACCATATATTTT. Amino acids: CASSLTDRWDTIYF.

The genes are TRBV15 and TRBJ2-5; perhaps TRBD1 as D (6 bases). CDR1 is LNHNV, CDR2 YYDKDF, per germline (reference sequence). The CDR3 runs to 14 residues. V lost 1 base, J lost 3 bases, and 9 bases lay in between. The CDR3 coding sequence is TGTGCCACCAGCAGAGGTACAGGGAAAGAGACCCAGTACTTC. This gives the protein CATSRGTGKETQYF.

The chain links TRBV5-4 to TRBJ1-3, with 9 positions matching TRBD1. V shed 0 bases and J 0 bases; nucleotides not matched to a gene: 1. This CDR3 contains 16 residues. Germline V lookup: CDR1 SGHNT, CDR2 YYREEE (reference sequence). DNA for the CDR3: TGTGCCAGCAGCTTGGGGGACAGGGTCTCTGGAAACACCATATATTTT. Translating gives CASSLGDRVSGNTIYF.

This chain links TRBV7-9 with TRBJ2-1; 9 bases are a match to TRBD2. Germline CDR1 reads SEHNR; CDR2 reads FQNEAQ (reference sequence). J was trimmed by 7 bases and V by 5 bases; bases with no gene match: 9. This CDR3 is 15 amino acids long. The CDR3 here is CASSPGLATGNEQFF. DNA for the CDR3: TGTGCCAGCAGCCCGGGACTAGCAACTGGGAATGAGCAGTTCTTC.

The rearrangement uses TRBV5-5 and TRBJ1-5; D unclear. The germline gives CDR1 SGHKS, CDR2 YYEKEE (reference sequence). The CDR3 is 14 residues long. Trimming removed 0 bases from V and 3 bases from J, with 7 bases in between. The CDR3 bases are TGTGCCAGCAGCTTGGCCAGGTACAATCAGCCCCAGCATTTT. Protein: CASSLARYNQPQHF. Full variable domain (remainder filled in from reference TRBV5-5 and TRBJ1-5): DAGVTQSPTHLIKTRGQQVTLRCSPISGHKSVSWYQQVLGQGPQFIFQYYEKEERGRGNFPDRFSARQFPNYSSELNVNALLLGDSALYLCASSLARYNQPQHFGDGTRLSIL.

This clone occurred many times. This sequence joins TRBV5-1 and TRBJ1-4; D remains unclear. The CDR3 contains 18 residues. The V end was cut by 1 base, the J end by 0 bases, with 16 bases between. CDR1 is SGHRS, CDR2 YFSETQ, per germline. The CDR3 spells CASSLSGGLLTTNEKLFF. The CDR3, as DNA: TGCGCCAGCAGCTTGTCGGGAGGCCTCTTGACAACTAATGAAAAACTGTTTTTT.

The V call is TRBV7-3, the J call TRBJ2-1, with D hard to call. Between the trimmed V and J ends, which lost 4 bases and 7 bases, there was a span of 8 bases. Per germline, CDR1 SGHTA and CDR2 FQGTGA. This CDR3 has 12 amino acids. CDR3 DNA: TGTGCCAGCAGCTCCCAGAGGAATGAGCAGTTCTTC. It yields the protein CASSSQRNEQFF.

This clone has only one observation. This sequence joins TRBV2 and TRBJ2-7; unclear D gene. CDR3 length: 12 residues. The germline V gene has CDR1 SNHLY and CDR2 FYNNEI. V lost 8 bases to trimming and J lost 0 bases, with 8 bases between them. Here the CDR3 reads CASRQDSYEQYF. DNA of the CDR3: TGTGCCAGCCGGCAGGACTCCTACGAGCAGTACTTC. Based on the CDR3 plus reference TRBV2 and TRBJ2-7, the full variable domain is EPEVTQTPSHQVTQMGQEVILRCVPISNHLYFYWYRQILGQKVEFLVSFYNNEISEKSEIFDDQFSVERPDGSNFTLKIRSTKLEDSAMYFCASRQDSYEQYFGPGTRLTVT.

The CDR3 protein is CASSFRGGETQYF. The CDR3 DNA follows: TGCGCCAGCAGCTTTAGGGGAGGGGAGACCCAGTACTTC. The rearrangement links TRBV5-1 to TRBJ2-5; 7 bases align to TRBD2. The CDR3 is made up of 13 amino acids. J lost 5 bases, V lost 2 bases, and 3 bases had no gene match. Germline V gives CDR1 SGHRS, CDR2 YFSETQ.

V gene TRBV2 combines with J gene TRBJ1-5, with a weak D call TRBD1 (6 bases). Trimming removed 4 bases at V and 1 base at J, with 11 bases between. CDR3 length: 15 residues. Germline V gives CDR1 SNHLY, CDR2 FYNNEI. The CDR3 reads CASSVDQGSNQPQHF. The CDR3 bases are TGTGCCAGCAGTGTCGACCAGGGGAGCAATCAGCCCCAGCATTTT.

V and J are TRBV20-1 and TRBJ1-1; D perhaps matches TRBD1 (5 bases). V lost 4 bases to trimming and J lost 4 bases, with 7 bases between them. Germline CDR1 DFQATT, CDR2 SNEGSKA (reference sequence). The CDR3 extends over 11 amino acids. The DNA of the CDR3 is TGCAGTGCTAAAGGGGTCACTGAAGCTTTCTTT. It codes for CSAKGVTEAFF.

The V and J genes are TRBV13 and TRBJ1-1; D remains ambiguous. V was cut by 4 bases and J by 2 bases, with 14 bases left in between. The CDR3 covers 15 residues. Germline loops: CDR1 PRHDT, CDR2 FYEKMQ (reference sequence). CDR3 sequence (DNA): TGTGCCAGCAGCTCAACTCGGGTTCCTAACACTGAAGCTTTCTTT. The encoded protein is CASSSTRVPNTEAFF.

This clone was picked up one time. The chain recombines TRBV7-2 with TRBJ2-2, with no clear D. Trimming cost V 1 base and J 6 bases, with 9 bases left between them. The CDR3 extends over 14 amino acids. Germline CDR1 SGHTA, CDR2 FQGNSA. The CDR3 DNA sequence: TGTGCCAGCAGCTTAGTAGTGGTGGCCGGGGAGCTGTTTTTT. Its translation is CASSLVVVAGELFF.

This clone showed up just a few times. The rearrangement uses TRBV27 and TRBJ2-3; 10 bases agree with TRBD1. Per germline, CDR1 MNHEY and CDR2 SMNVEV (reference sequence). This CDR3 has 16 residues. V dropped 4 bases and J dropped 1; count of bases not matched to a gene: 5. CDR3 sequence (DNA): TGTGCCAGCAGTTCCTACGGACAGGGGGGCACAGATACGCAGTATTTT. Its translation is CASSSYGQGGTDTQYF.

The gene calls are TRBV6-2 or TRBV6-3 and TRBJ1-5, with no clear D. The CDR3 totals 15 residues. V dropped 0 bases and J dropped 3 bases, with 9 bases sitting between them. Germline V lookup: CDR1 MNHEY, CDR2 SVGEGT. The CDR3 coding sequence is TGTGCCAGCAGTTACTCGGGCGGGTTCAATCAGCCCCAGCATTTT. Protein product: CASSYSGGFNQPQHF.

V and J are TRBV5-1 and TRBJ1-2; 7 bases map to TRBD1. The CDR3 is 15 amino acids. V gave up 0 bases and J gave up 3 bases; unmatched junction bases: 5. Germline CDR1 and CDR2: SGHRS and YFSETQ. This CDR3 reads CASSLGDRADYGYTF. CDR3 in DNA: TGCGCCAGCAGCTTGGGGGACAGAGCGGACTATGGCTACACCTTC.

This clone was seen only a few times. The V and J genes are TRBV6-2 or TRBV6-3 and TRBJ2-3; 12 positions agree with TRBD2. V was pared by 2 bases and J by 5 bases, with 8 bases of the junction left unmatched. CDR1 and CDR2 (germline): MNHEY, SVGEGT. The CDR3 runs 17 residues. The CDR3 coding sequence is TGTGCCAGCAGTTACCGGCTAGCGGGGGGGCTTAGAGATACGCAGTATTTT. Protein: CASSYRLAGGLRDTQYF.

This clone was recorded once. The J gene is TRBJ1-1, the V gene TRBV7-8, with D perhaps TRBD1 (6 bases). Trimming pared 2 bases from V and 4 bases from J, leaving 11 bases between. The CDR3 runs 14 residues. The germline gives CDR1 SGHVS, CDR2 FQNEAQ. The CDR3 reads CASSLTGIVTEAFF. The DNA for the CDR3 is TGTGCCAGCAGCTTAACAGGGATCGTCACTGAAGCTTTCTTT. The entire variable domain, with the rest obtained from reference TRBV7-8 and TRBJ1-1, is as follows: GAGVSQSPRYKVAKRGQDVALRCDPISGHVSLFWYQQALGQGPEFLTYFQNEAQLDKSGLPSDRFFAERPEGSVSTLKIQRTQQEDSAVYLCASSLTGIVTEAFFGQGTRLTVV.

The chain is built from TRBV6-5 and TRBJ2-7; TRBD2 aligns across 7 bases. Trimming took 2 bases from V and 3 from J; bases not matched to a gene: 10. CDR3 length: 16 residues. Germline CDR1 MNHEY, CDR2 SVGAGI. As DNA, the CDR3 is TGTGCCAGCAGTTACGCCGAGCGGGGACTATTCTACGAGCAGTACTTC. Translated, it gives CASSYAERGLFYEQYF.

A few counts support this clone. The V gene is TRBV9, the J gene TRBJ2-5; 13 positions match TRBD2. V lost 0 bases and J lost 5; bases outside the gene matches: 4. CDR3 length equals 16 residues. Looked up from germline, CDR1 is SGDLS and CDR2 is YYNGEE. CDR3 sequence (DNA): TGTGCCAGCAGCGTAGTAACTAGCGGGGGGGCGGAGACCCAGTACTTC. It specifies CASSVVTSGGAETQYF.

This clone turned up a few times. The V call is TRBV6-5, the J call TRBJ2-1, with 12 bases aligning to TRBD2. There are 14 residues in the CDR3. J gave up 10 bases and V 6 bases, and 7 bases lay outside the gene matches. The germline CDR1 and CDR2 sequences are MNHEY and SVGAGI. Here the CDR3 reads CASRKGLAGMEQFF. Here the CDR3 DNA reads TGTGCCAGCAGGAAAGGACTAGCGGGGATGGAGCAGTTCTTC.

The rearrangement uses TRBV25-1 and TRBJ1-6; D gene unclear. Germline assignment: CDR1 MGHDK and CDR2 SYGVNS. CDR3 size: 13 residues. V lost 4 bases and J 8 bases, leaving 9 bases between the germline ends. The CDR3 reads CASSASVDSPLHF. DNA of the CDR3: TGTGCCAGCAGTGCCTCGGTAGATTCACCCCTCCACTTT.

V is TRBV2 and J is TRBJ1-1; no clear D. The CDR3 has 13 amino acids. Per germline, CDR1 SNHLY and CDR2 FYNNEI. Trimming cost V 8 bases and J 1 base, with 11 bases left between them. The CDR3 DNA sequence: TGTGCCAGCGGGCTGGTACCGAACACTGAAGCTTTCTTT. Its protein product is CASGLVPNTEAFF.

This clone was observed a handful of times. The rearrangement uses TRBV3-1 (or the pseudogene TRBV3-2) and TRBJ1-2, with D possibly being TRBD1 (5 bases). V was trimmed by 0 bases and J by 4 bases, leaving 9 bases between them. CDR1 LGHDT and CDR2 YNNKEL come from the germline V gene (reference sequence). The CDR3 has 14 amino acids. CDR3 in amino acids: CASSQEGLSYGYTF. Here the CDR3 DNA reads TGTGCCAGCAGCCAAGAGGGACTCAGCTATGGCTACACCTTC.

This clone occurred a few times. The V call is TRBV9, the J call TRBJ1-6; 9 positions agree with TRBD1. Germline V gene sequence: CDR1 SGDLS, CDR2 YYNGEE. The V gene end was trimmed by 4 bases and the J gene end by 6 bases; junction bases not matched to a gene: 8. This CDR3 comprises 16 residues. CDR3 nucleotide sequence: TGTGCCAGCAGCCCCAGGACAGGGGCGGGTAATTCACCCCTCCACTTT. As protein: CASSPRTGAGNSPLHF.

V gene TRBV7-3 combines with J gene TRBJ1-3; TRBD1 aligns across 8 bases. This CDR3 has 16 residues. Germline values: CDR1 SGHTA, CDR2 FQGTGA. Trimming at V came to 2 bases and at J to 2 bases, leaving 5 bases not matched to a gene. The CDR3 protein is CASSLQGRGPGNTIYF. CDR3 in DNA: TGTGCCAGCAGCTTACAAGGCAGGGGGCCTGGAAACACCATATATTTT.

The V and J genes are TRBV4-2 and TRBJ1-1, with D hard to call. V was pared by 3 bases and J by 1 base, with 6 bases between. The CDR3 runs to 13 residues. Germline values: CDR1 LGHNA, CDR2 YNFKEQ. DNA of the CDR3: TGTGCCAGCAGCCATACCAGGAACACTGAAGCTTTCTTT. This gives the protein CASSHTRNTEAFF.